This TCR beta chain derives from a study of technical replicates of blood from a few donors (dated by TCRdb to 2017 to 2019). Libraries were prepared through the immunoSEQ multiplex PCR assay. As stored in TCRdb, this immuneACCESS dataset retains in-frame rearrangements with V and J assigned. A fraction of the clones does not appear; measured against another copy, unresolved V genes explain less than half of the discrepancy, and the remainder lacks a known reason. Within this sample are 70,000 or so clones, with over 70% of them counted one time only. The ten largest account for around 4.6% of the sample. Reading from cysteine to phenylalanine, the CDR3 counts 16 amino acids. Solely the CDR3 DNA is kept, with 48 bases framed from the first base. Trimmed from V: 6 bases; trimmed from J: 3 bases; junction bases lacking a gene match: 11. CDR1 and CDR2 are read off the germline V gene (reference sequence) as LNHDA and SQIVND.

This clone was counted a single time. The antigen this receptor binds is unknown. Base qualities are missing; no much larger clone stands one base away. The sequence links TRBV19 to TRBJ1-5; TRBD1 fits 7 bases in the junction. This receptor was taken from a human donor in good health. Some clones in this sample may be carry-over from other donors' samples. The material sequenced was PBMCs. The CDR3 in this case is CASRMEGTAANQPQHF. The sequenced DNA: TGTGCCAGTAGAATGGAAGGGACAGCTGCCAATCAGCCCCAGCATTTT.